Detailed here is one T cell receptor (beta chain). Its antigen is unidentified. The record originates from a study of response to subunit inactivated influenza vaccine. CDR1 SGHRS and CDR2 YFSETQ come from the germline V gene. V lost 0 bases and J 1 base, leaving 10 bases between the germline ends. The CDR3 sequence is 15 residues long. TCRdb independently ran MiXCR on the RT-PCR reads; one entry per CDR3 protein. The table records roughly 520,000 distinct CDR3 sequences, about 25% of them present only once. General observations from the study: The study's authors posited that every seasonal influenza vaccination enlists few new T cells.

This TCR derives from a man in his forties or fifties who received an inactivated influenza vaccine. This sample comprised CD4+ T cells sorted from PBMCs, obtained 5 days after vaccination. The J gene is TRBJ1-1, the V gene TRBV5-1; no firm D call. CDR3 DNA sequence: TGCGCCAGCAGCTTGGGGAATATCCCGAACACTGAAGCTTTCTTT. Translated, it gives CASSLGNIPNTEAFF.